The rows below give T cell receptor beta chains drawn from one sample of a study of blood T cell repertoires in COVID-19. Assay: immunoSEQ multiplex PCR; the TCRdb copy retains only in-frame clones and omits some. The top ten clones hold roughly 2.5% of a sample with 200,000 to 250,000 clones, 88% of them seen once. The sample consisted of peripheral blood. The receptors derive from a woman aged 55-70 years with acute or convalescent COVID-19. CDR3s include the opening cysteine and the closing phenylalanine or tryptophan. A D gene is named only where the DNA matches it firmly. Part of the rows lack a size; the others show once, few, many or a class for expanded clones.

abundance,v_gene,d_gene,j_gene,CDR3nt,CDR3aa
.,TRBV3-1/TRBV3-2,.,TRBJ1-1,TGTGCCAGCAGCCAAGCACAGGTCTTGAACACTGAAGCTTTCTTT,CASSQAQVLNTEAFF
few,TRBV6-5,TRBD1,TRBJ1-2,TGTGCCAGCAGGGCTACAGGGGGCGATGGCTACACCTTC,CASRATGGDGYTF
.,TRBV5-8,TRBD1,TRBJ2-5,TGTGCCAGCAGTTCGGGACAGGGGGTCAAAGAGACCCAGTACTTC,CASSSGQGVKETQYF
.,TRBV3-1/TRBV3-2,TRBD2,TRBJ2-5,TGTGCCAGCAGCCCCTGGACTAGCGGGGAAGAGACCCAGTACTTC,CASSPWTSGEETQYF
.,TRBV5-1,.,TRBJ2-3,TGCGCCAGCAGCTTTCAAGGGGCAGGCACAGATACGCAGTATTTT,CASSFQGAGTDTQYF
.,TRBV7-3,.,TRBJ1-6,TGTGCCAGCAGCTTATCAGGAGGGGAAGGTTCACCCCTCCACTTT,CASSLSGGEGSPLHF
.,TRBV5-1,TRBD2,TRBJ2-1,TGCGCCAGCAGCTTCCGGACTAGCGGGGTAGTAAATGAGCAGTTCTTC,CASSFRTSGVVNEQFF
.,TRBV18,.,TRBJ1-1,TGTGCCAGCTCACCACCTACCAGGGGTTTCACTGAAGCTTTCTTT,CASSPPTRGFTEAFF
.,TRBV5-1,.,TRBJ1-4,TGCGCCAGCAGAATACAGGGCCCCAATGAAAAACTGTTTTTT,CASRIQGPNEKLFF
once,TRBV7-2,TRBD1,TRBJ1-1,TGTGCCAGCAGCCTGGGACAGTTAAACACTGAAGCTTTCTTT,CASSLGQLNTEAFF
.,TRBV13,TRBD1,TRBJ1-5,TGTGCCAGCAGCCTCCGGGACAGGGGAATAAGCAATCAGCCCCAGCATTTT,CASSLRDRGISNQPQHF
.,TRBV12-5,.,TRBJ1-1,TGTGCTAGTGGTTTGGTACAGGGAGAGAACACTGAAGCTTTCTTT,CASGLVQGENTEAFF
.,TRBV9,.,TRBJ2-5,TGTGCCAGCAGCCCCCAATCAGGGGAAGAGACCCAGTACTTC,CASSPQSGEETQYF
.,TRBV7-9,.,TRBJ1-2,TGTGCCAGCAGCTTAGTGGGGGCAGGCGGTGGCTACACCTTC,CASSLVGAGGGYTF
few,TRBV27,.,TRBJ1-5,TGTGCCAGCAGTTTAAGTGGTGTCAGTTTTCCAGGGGTTCAGCCCCAGCATTTT,CASSLSGVSFPGVQPQHF
.,TRBV4-1,TRBD1,TRBJ1-1,TGCGCCAGCAGCCAACCATCCGGGACAGGGGACACTGAAGCTTTCTTT,CASSQPSGTGDTEAFF
once,TRBV4-1,TRBD2,TRBJ2-1,TGCGCCAGCAGCCAAGGGCAGCGGGAGGGGGCACGGTTCTTC,CASSQGQREGARFF
.,TRBV27,.,TRBJ2-1,TGTGCCAGCAGGCCCCCCACGGGGTCCACCTACAATGAGCAGTTCTTC,CASRPPTGSTYNEQFF
once,TRBV19,.,TRBJ2-7,TGTGCCAGTAGTTTTTACTTGAGCTCCTACGAGCAGTACTTC,CASSFYLSSYEQYF
.,TRBV13,.,TRBJ1-2,TGTGCCAGCAGCGAGGGACACCAAAACAACTATGGCTACACCTTC,CASSEGHQNNYGYTF
once,TRBV11-2,TRBD1,TRBJ2-7,TGTGCCAGCAGCTTGACAGGGGTTCAGTTTGACGAGCAGTACTTC,CASSLTGVQFDEQYF
.,TRBV11-3,.,TRBJ2-3,TGTGCCAGCAGCGCGGGGACCCTCGATACGCAGTATTTT,CASSAGTLDTQYF
.,TRBV11-2,.,TRBJ1-4,TGTGCCAGCAGCGCCCCCACAGGGACTAATGAAAAACTGTTTTTT,CASSAPTGTNEKLFF
.,TRBV19,TRBD1,TRBJ2-7,TGTGCCAGTAAAGGTTTGGGGACAGGGTTGAACGAGCAGTACTTC,CASKGLGTGLNEQYF
.,TRBV19,TRBD1,TRBJ1-1,TGTGCCAGTAGTAGGCGGGACAGGGGGATCCCTGAAGCTTTCTTT,CASSRRDRGIPEAFF
.,TRBV6-5,TRBD1,TRBJ2-1,TGTGCCAGCAGTTTAACGGGACAGGGCTACAATGAGCAGTTCTTC,CASSLTGQGYNEQFF
.,TRBV5-1,TRBD1,TRBJ2-3,TGCGCCAGCAGCGTCGGGACAGGGAATCCCACGCAGTATTTT,CASSVGTGNPTQYF
.,TRBV2,.,TRBJ1-2,TGTGCCAAGCGGGAGACAGGCCTAGCCTTC,CAKRETGLAF
.,TRBV6-6,TRBD1,TRBJ1-5,TGTGCCAGCAGTTCCCCGGGACAGGGGTATCAGCCCCAGCATTTT,CASSSPGQGYQPQHF
.,TRBV5-1,TRBD1,TRBJ1-1,TGCGCCAGCAGCCAAGACCGGACAGGGTGGAACACTGAAGCTTTCTTT,CASSQDRTGWNTEAFF
.,TRBV19,TRBD2,TRBJ2-7,TGTGCCAGTAGCTCCGGACTAGCTCACCACGAGCAGTACTTC,CASSSGLAHHEQYF
few,TRBV25-1,.,TRBJ2-2,TGTGCCAGCAGTGAACCAAGCGTACAGGGAACCGGGGAGCTGTTTTTT,CASSEPSVQGTGELFF
.,TRBV19,.,TRBJ1-2,TGTGCCAGTAGGTTAGGGGGTCGACAGGCCCAGAACTATGGCTACACCTTC,CASRLGGRQAQNYGYTF
few,TRBV11-2,.,TRBJ1-4,TGTGCCAGCAGCTTAGATTGGGCGAATGAAAAACTGTTTTTT,CASSLDWANEKLFF
.,TRBV12-3/TRBV12-4,.,TRBJ2-3,TGTGCCAGCAGTTTCGGAGATACGCAGTATTTT,CASSFGDTQYF
.,TRBV6-5,TRBD1,TRBJ2-7,TGTGCCAGCAGTCGCTCGGACAGGGGCGGCTACGAGCAGTACTTC,CASSRSDRGGYEQYF
.,TRBV10-3,TRBD2,TRBJ2-3,TGTGCCACCCAGATAGCGGGAACTGGGGTGGCAGATACGCAGTATTTT,CATQIAGTGVADTQYF
.,TRBV5-1,TRBD1,TRBJ1-6,TGCGCCAGCAGCTCTGGGGACAGATATAATTCACCCCTCCACTTT,CASSSGDRYNSPLHF
.,TRBV7-9,.,TRBJ2-3,TGTGCCAGCAGCCCCCGACAGCGCACAGATACGCAGTATTTT,CASSPRQRTDTQYF
.,TRBV4-3,.,TRBJ2-7,TGCGCCAGCGGGCCAGGGATCTCCTACGAGCAGTACTTC,CASGPGISYEQYF
once,TRBV30,.,TRBJ2-2,TGTGCCTGGACTCCGGGACAACGGAACACCGGGGAGCTGTTTTTT,CAWTPGQRNTGELFF
.,TRBV18,.,TRBJ1-1,TGTGCCAGCTCCCTCACCACAGTGAACACTGAAGCTTTCTTT,CASSLTTVNTEAFF
few,TRBV9,.,TRBJ1-1,TGTGCCAGCAGCCTCCGGGACACCCGGCAGCTAAACACTGAAGCTTTCTTT,CASSLRDTRQLNTEAFF
once,TRBV10-2,TRBD1,TRBJ1-2,TGCGCCAGCAGTGACGGACAGGGACTGCTCGGCGGCTACACCTTC,CASSDGQGLLGGYTF
.,TRBV10-2,TRBD1,TRBJ1-5,TGCGCCAGCAGCCGGGACAGGGCCCCAAATAGCAATCAGCCCCAGCATTTT,CASSRDRAPNSNQPQHF
.,TRBV7-3,.,TRBJ1-1,TGTGCCAGCAGCTTAACAGGGGACACTGAAGCTTTCTTT,CASSLTGDTEAFF
.,TRBV6-2/TRBV6-3,.,TRBJ1-1,TGTGCCAGCAGTTACTCGATCTTTATACTTAACACTGAAGCTTTCTTT,CASSYSIFILNTEAFF
.,TRBV7-3,TRBD2,TRBJ2-1,TGTGCCAGCAGCTCAACCGGGACTAGAATGCTCAATGAGCAGTTCTTC,CASSSTGTRMLNEQFF
.,TRBV7-2,TRBD2,TRBJ2-2,TGTGCCAGCAGCCTGACTAGCGGGCGGAGCACCGGGGAGCTGTTTTTT,CASSLTSGRSTGELFF
.,TRBV3-1/TRBV3-2,TRBD1,TRBJ2-1,TGTGCCAGCACGCCCAGCTCCGGGACAGGGGCTGACAATGAGCAGTTCTTC,CASTPSSGTGADNEQFF
.,TRBV9,TRBD1,TRBJ1-1,TGTGCCAGCAGCGGAACAGGGGTCACTGAAGCTTTCTTT,CASSGTGVTEAFF
.,TRBV16,.,TRBJ1-5,TGTGCCAGCAGCCCGGTCCGGTTTCTCAATCAGCCCCAGCATTTT,CASSPVRFLNQPQHF
.,TRBV3-1/TRBV3-2,TRBD2,TRBJ2-7,TGTGCCAGCAGCCAAGTCTCACTAGCGAGTGAGCAGTACTTC,CASSQVSLASEQYF
once,TRBV27,TRBD1,TRBJ1-4,TGTGCCAGCAGTTTCAGGGGGAGTTTCGAAAAACTGTTTTTT,CASSFRGSFEKLFF
.,TRBV5-1,TRBD1,TRBJ1-6,TGCGCCAGCAGCTCAACCCAGGGGGGAAGGTCACCCCTCCACTTT,CASSSTQGGRSPLHF
.,TRBV6-6,.,TRBJ2-2,TGTGCCAGCAGTTACCTATCACAGGGAAACACCGGGGAGCTGTTTTTT,CASSYLSQGNTGELFF
.,TRBV7-2,TRBD2,TRBJ2-3,TGTGCCAGCAGCTTATTTAACCTAGCGGGAGTAACAGATACGCAGTATTTT,CASSLFNLAGVTDTQYF
.,TRBV6-5,TRBD1,TRBJ2-7,TGTGCCAGCAGGAGGACAGGGGCCTACGAGCAGTACTTC,CASRRTGAYEQYF